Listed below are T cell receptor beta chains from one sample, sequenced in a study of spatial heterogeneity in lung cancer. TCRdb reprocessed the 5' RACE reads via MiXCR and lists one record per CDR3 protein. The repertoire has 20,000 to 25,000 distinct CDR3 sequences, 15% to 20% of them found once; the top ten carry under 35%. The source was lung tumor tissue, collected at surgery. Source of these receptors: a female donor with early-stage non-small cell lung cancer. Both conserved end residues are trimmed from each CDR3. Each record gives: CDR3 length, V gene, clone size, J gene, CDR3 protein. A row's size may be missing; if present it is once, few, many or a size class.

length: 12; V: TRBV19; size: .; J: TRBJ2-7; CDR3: ASSIEGGVGEQY
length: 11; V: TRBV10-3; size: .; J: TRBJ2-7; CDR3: AISEESSYEQY
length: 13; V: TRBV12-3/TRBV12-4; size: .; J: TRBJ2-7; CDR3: ASSLWREGSDEQY
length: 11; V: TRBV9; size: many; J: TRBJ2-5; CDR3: ASSVETTGTQY
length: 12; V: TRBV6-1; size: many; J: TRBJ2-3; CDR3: ATVLAEATDTQY
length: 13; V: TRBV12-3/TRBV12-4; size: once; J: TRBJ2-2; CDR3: ASSSGTSGPEALF
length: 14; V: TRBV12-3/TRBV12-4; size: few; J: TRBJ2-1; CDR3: ASSDPTSGKVNEQF
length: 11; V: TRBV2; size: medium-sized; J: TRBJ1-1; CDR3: ASNQAGGREAF
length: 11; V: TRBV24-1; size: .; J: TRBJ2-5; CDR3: ATSDRRPETQY
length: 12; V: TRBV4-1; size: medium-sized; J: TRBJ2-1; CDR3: ASSPLDGPREQF
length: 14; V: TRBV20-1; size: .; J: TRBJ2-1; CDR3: SARGRGAPSYNEQF
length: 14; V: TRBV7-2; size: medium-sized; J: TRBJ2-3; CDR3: ASSLAPTGGRDTQY
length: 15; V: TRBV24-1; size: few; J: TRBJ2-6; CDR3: ATSGSTGASGANVLT
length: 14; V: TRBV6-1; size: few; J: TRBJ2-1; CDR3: ASAVNRVFADNEQF
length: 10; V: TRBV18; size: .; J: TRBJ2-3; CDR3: ATGTFGDTQY
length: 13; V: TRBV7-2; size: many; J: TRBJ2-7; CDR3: ASRTGTWGPGEQY
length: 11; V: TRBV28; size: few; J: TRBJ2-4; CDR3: ARVGVAKNIQY
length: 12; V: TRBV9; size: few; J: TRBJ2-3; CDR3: ASSPLGRTDTQY
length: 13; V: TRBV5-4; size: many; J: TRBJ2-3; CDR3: ASSLPGTNTDTQY
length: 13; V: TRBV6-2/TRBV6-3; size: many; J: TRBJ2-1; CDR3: ASSKRTSGSHEQF
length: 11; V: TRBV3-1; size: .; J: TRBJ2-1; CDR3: ASSQAGGNEQF
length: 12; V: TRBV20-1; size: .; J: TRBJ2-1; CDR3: SAIEPGQYNEQF
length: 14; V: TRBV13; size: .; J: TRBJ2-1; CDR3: ASSLYAGGAVNEQF
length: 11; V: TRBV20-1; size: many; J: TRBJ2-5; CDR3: SARPSIWETQY
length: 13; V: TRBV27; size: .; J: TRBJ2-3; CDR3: ASSFRALVADTQY
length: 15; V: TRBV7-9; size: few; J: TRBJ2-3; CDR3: ASSFGSHTGEPDTQY
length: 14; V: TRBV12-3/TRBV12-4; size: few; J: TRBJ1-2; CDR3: ASSTLLENSNYGYT
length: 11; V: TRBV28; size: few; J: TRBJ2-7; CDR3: ASSPGPRYEQY
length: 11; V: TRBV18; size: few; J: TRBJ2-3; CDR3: ASSPQSTDTQY
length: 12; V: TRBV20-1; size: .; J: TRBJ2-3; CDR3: SGETGGRTDTQY
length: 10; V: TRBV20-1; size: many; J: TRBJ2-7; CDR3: SARTDRALQY
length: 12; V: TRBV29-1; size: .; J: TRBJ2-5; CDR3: SVEPGHPHGTQY
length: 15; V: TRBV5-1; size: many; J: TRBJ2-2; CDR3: ASSLGRAFTNTGELF
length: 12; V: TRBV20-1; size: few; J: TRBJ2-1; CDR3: SARSGLTNNEQF
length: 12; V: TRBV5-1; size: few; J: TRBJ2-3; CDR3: ASSSRQLTDTQY
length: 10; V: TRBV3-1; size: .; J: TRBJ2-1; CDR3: ASSQSINEQF
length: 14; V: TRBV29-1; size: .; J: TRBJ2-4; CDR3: SVAPERGTAKNIQY
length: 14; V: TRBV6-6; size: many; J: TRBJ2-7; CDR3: ASSYGTGGLSREQY
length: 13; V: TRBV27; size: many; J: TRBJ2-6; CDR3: ASSFTGSGANVLT
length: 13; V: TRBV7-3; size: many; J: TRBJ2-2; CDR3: ASSLMGRDAGELF
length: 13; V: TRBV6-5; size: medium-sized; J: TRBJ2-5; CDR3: ASNKGSGGAETQY
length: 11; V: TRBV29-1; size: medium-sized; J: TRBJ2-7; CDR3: SVRAPERYEQY
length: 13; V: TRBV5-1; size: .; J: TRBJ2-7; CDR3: ASSLAGTQYYEQY
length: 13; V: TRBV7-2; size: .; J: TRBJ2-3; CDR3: ASSLEAVGTDTQY
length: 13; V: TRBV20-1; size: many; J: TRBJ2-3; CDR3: SASMLAGNTDTQY
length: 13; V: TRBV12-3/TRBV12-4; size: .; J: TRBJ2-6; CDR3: ASRPGASGANVLT
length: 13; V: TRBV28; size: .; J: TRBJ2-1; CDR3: ASRSGPSSYNEQF
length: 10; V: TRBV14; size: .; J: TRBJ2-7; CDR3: ASSQAPAEQY
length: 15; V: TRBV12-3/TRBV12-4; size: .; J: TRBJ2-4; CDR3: ASSRRQETQAKNIQY